This TCR beta chain was captured in a study of blood T cells in healthy people across ages (dated by TCRdb to about 2015). Concerning the study at large: In model experiments, roughly one uniquely barcoded TCR beta cDNA molecule per two T cells was captured by template switching. Using the same blood draw, the study looked at two additional independent replicas of 1 million unique cDNA reads for two donors, one aged 18 to 30 and the other aged 80 or older. Age-related changes in TCR beta repertoire diversity were measured in the study by deep sequencing normalized with unique cDNA molecular identifiers. Four age groups were formed from the donors: young (average approximately 15 years), middle-aged (more than 35), aged (under 70) and long-lived (about 80). To avoid experimental bias, donors of different ages were distributed randomly across sequencing lanes. What the work shows at the level of the full study, not this receptor alone: Total diversity estimates from one million sequenced T cells were considered lower bounds and underestimates. Observed TCR beta diversity per million T cells fell roughly linearly with age, and a significant reduction was already apparent by age roughly 40. Compared with the aged group, the long-lived group had more naive CD4+ T cells, fewer expanded clones and increased TCR diversity, suggesting age selection. Because profiling used bulk unsorted PBMCs, naive and antigen-experienced compartments could not be compared conclusively. The percentage of naive T cells measured by flow cytometry correlated strongly with observed TCR beta diversity. Because donor CMV infection status was unknown, age-related changes in expanded clonotypes were potentially confounded.

Trimming removed 2 bases from V and 4 bases from J, leaving 20 bases between the germline ends. For CDR1 and CDR2, the germline V gene lists MNHEY and SVGAGI. The CDR3, from cysteine to phenylalanine, totals 17 residues. Only the CDR3 part of the read is kept: 51 bases, read in frame from the first base. Library method: 5' RACE. Sequencing was carried out with an Illumina HiSeq 2500. A second PCR of 7 to 11 cycles was performed with a sample-barcoded 5' primer and a J-beta primer mix. Each TCR beta cDNA molecule received a unique molecular identifier from a template-switch 5' adaptor carrying 12 random nucleotides. At least 2.5 million CDR3-containing paired-end reads were obtained from each sample. First-strand cDNA synthesis was performed from all RNA using the Mint cDNA synthesis kit, with priming by a TRBC-specific oligonucleotide. All cDNA was treated with uracil-DNA glycosylase and then went through a first 18-cycle PCR with the universal primers M1SS and BC2_uni_R. Regarding the original processing steps: For normalization, 1 million high-quality reads were randomly selected from each sample, with every read carrying a distinct molecular identifier. Reads sharing molecular identifiers were discarded rather than binned into consensus sequences. CDR3 identification, clonotype clustering and error correction used MiTCR with a Q25 quality threshold and the strictest error-elimination algorithm. A nonparametric unseen species model with Euler transformation was used to estimate lower-bound total TCR beta diversity. TCRdb reprocessed the public reads (quality trimming at Q25 with fastp, clone calling with MiXCR) and kept in-frame beta chains. Every CDR3 protein is listed once, alongside the most common genes and DNA of its rows. The V and J calls were not made by the authors but by TCRdb's processing. Within this sample are under 1 million distinct CDR3 sequences, with 40% to 50% of them counted one time only. The ten largest clones represent approximately 20% of the sample.

Of note for this clonotype: Which antigen it targets is not known. Base quality data are lacking; no much larger clone is found one base away.

Donors were a few dozen systemically healthy Caucasian individuals from Russia aged 6 to 90 years. Approximately 10 milliliters of peripheral blood were collected from each donor into EDTA-treated Vacutainer tubes. Ficoll-Paque density-gradient centrifugation was used to isolate PBMCs, with at least 6.5 million per sample. Total RNA, at least 5 micrograms per sample, was extracted from PBMCs with Trizol reagent. For every donor, an aliquot of PBMCs went through flow cytometry to measure the percentages of naive CD45RAhigh/CD27high T cells. Here the chain combines TRBV6-5 and TRBJ1-2; matching of 5 bases hints at TRBD1 as the D gene. The sequenced sample was blood. This receptor was identified in a man in his sixties in good health. CDR3 reads: CASSYDAGGRVGYGYTF. The sequenced DNA is TGTGCCAGCAGTTACGACGCTGGGGGGAGGGTAGGCTATGGCTACACCTTC.